The present T cell receptor beta chain was sequenced within a study of human T cells and chemical hapten exposure. Study information: Each patient's scalp received weekly diphenylcyclopropenone throughout the roughly 25-week study. Whole-study findings and limits: TCRs at high frequency, those above 1 in 1000, did not change with DPC sensitization.

With regard to this clonotype: Its antigen is as yet unknown.

From the RACE reads, TCRdb called clonotypes with MiXCR, one entry per CDR3 protein. The sample carries about 120,000 distinct CDR3 sequences, 12% recorded once. This sample's time point: patch test 1, 2 weeks after DPC sensitization. Treatment here: therapeutic diphenylcyclopropenone sensitization with weekly scalp DPC. Donors were 18 to 70-year-old alopecia patients suitable for DPC. Total RNA came from unfractionated whole blood. The ends lost 5 bases at V and 1 base at J; junction bases unmatched: 2. Germline V CDR1 and CDR2: MDHEN, SYDVKM. This CDR3 contains 14 residues. The chain links TRBV28 to TRBJ1-2; 9 nucleotides line up with TRBD1. This sequence originates from a woman aged 50 to 60 with alopecia areata. Some clones in this sample may be carry-over from other donors' samples. Here the sequenced sample was whole blood, taken in connection with sensitization to the hapten diphenylcyclopropenone (DPC). CDR3 protein: CASSTGGSNYGYTF. Here the CDR3 DNA reads TGTGCCAGCAGTACAGGGGGCAGTAACTATGGCTACACCTTC.